A single sample gave rise to the 5 T cell receptor beta chains below, sequenced in a study of cytomegalovirus exposure and HLA in healthy donors. Use of 60 Vbeta and 13 Jbeta primers characterized the PCR. Using immunoSEQ multiplex PCR, the repertoire was profiled, and TCRdb retains in-frame clones only, with some absent. The sample yields 200,000 to 300,000 clones, just under 85% seen once. The sequencing input was PBMCs. Every receptor here comes from a woman aged 40 to 50 in good health and CMV-seropositive.

The chain carries TRBV2 and TRBJ2-2; TRBD1 aligns across 7 bases. The germline gives CDR1 SNHLY, CDR2 FYNNEI. This CDR3 is 13 amino acids long. V lost 9 bases to trimming and J lost 1 base; unmatched junction nucleotides: 2. The chain's CDR3 is CASGTVNTGELFF. The CDR3 DNA reads TGTGCCAGTGGGACAGTGAACACCGGGGAGCTGTTTTTT.

J is TRBJ1-6 and V is TRBV27; 7 bases agree with TRBD1. Trimming took 5 bases from V and 7 from J; bases not matched to a gene: 5. The CDR3 sequence is 14 residues long. Germline V gives CDR1 MNHEY, CDR2 SMNVEV (reference sequence). The CDR3 reads CASSLTGTNSPLHF. CDR3 in DNA: TGTGCCAGCAGTCTGACAGGGACGAATTCACCCCTCCACTTT.

The chain joins TRBV7-6 to TRBJ1-4, with a weak D call TRBD1 (5 bases). Trimming left V 5 bases short and J 7 bases short, with 32 bases between. Germline lookup yields CDR1 SGHVS and CDR2 FNYEAQ. The CDR3 is 20 residues long. This chain's CDR3 is CASSPSTGGQGLLFGEKLFF. Written as DNA, the CDR3 is TGTGCCAGCAGCCCCAGTACTGGCGGCCAGGGATTATTGTTTGGTGAAAAACTGTTTTTT.

This clone occurred a few times. Mismatch with germline at one junction end may stem from a read error. This rearrangement joins TRBV7-2 to TRBJ2-7; 11 bases line up with TRBD2. Germline V CDR1 and CDR2: SGHTA, FQGNSA. This CDR3 contains 14 residues. As DNA, the CDR3 is TGTGCCAGCAGCCTAGCGGGAGGTACGGGCGAGCAGTACTTC. Translating it yields CASSLAGGTGEQYF.

This clone is a singleton in its sample. The J gene is TRBJ2-5, the V gene TRBV7-6; 14 bases line up with TRBD2. The V gene end was trimmed by 5 bases and the J gene end by 1 base; junction bases not matched to a gene: 3. Germline CDR1 SGHVS, CDR2 FNYEAQ. This CDR3 has 16 residues. Here the CDR3 reads CASSRLAGGSQETQYF. DNA for the CDR3: TGTGCCAGCAGCCGACTAGCGGGAGGGTCCCAAGAGACCCAGTACTTC.